Below are 30 T cell receptor beta chains sequenced from a single sample in a study of identical twins. Each CDR3 protein is one row after TCRdb ran MiXCR on the 5' RACE reads. The data show hundreds of thousands of distinct CDR3 sequences, 7.5% seen once. These data also formed part of another study, on yellow fever vaccine responses in identical twins.

Material for sequencing was memory (CD45RO+) T cells sorted from blood. These receptor sequences come from a woman aged 18 to 35 in good health.

V usage is TRBV7-2 and J usage is TRBJ2-5; TRBD2 matches 7 bases. The CDR3 is 14 amino acids. Trimming cost V 3 bases and J 4 bases; bases outside gene matches: 5. The germline gives CDR1 SGHTA, CDR2 FQGNSA. The CDR3 sequence is CASSLGGYGETQYF. CDR3 DNA: TGTGCCAGCAGCTTGGGGGGGTATGGAGAGACCCAGTACTTC.

This clonotype was observed many times. The CDR3 is CASSPGPNQPQHF. CDR3 DNA: TGTGCCAGCAGCCCGGGCCCCAATCAGCCCCAGCATTTT. This chain connects TRBV6-4 to TRBJ1-5; unclear D gene. This CDR3 has 13 amino acids. CDR1 and CDR2 (germline): MRHNA, SNTAGT. The V gene lost 6 bases and the J gene lost 3 bases, with 9 bases spanning the gap.

The chain uses TRBV10-3 and TRBJ2-5, with D possibly TRBD2 on 6 matching bases. The CDR3 has 15 amino acids. Germline V gene data show CDR1 as ENHRY and CDR2 as SYGVKD. V was trimmed by 6 bases and J by 3 bases, leaving 17 bases between them. CDR3 in DNA: TGTGCCATCAGGGGGGGACCCCCGGGCGAAGAGACCCAGTACTTC. Its translation is CAIRGGPPGEETQYF.

Ten or more counts support this clonotype. The V and J genes are TRBV20-1 and TRBJ2-1, with 11 nucleotides matching TRBD2. Unmatched junction bases numbered 3, after V lost 1 base and J lost 4 bases. The CDR3 totals 15 residues. Germline V gene data show CDR1 as DFQATT and CDR2 as SNEGSKA (reference sequence). CDR3 DNA: TGCAGTGCTAGAGTACTAGCGGGGGCTTACAATGAGCAGTTCTTC. Protein: CSARVLAGAYNEQFF.

The rearrangement joins TRBV4-2 to TRBJ1-2; D gene ambiguous. This CDR3 spans 15 amino acids. V lost 0 bases, J lost 5 bases, and 13 bases lay in between. CDR1 and CDR2 from the germline V gene are LGHNA and YNFKEQ. The CDR3 DNA sequence: TGTGCCAGCAGCCAAGATCTTGGGCAGGAGTATGGCTACACCTTC. Its translation is CASSQDLGQEYGYTF.

This clonotype was seen a few times. The CDR3 spells CASSLTAFYEQYF. The CDR3 DNA follows: TGTGCCAGCAGTTTGACGGCTTTCTACGAGCAGTACTTC. The V call is TRBV27, the J call TRBJ2-7; D ambiguous. V was cut by 3 bases and J by 3 bases, with 9 bases left in between. Germline CDR1 and CDR2: MNHEY and SMNVEV (reference sequence). CDR3 size: 13 residues.

V usage is TRBV6-4 and J usage is TRBJ2-3; tentative D call: TRBD2 (5 bases). The V gene's germline CDR1 is MRHNA and CDR2 SNTAGT. V was trimmed by 4 bases and J by 2 bases, leaving 13 bases between them. This CDR3 spans 15 amino acids. CDR3 sequence (DNA): TGTGCCAGCAGTGTAGGAGGTCAGCTCACAGATACGCAGTATTTT. Translated: CASSVGGQLTDTQYF.

This clonotype was counted many times. This chain connects TRBV12-3 or TRBV12-4 to TRBJ1-6; tentatively, D is TRBD1 (5 bases). Between the trimmed V and J ends, which lost 8 bases and 5 bases, there was a span of 7 bases. The CDR3 has 12 residues. The CDR3 is CASGRDNSPLHF. In DNA form, the CDR3 reads TGTGCCAGCGGCAGGGATAATTCACCCCTCCACTTT.

This clonotype was counted only a few times. The V gene is TRBV6-2 or TRBV6-3, the J gene TRBJ2-7; D not resolved. The CDR3 is 12 amino acids. V was shortened by 0 bases and J by 4 bases, with 4 bases between the two germline ends. Germline lookup yields CDR1 MNHEY and CDR2 SVGEGT. The CDR3 sequence: CASSYSKYEQYF. Here the CDR3 DNA reads TGTGCCAGCAGTTACTCGAAATACGAGCAGTACTTC.

This clonotype was observed a handful of times. The CDR3 DNA sequence: TGTGCCTGGAGTCTAGCTACAGATACGCAGTATTTT. Amino acid sequence: CAWSLATDTQYF. This chain connects TRBV30 to TRBJ2-3; D may be TRBD2 (5 bases). Germline lookup yields CDR1 GTSNPN and CDR2 SVGIG (reference sequence). The CDR3 loop spans 12 amino acids. Trimming took off 2 bases at V and 3 bases at J, with 6 bases between the two ends.

This chain joins TRBV15 and TRBJ2-1; 7 bases map to TRBD1. This CDR3 has 14 residues. With V trimmed by 1 base and J by 4 bases, 1 base remained unmatched. Per the germline V gene, CDR1 is LNHNV and CDR2 is YYDKDF (reference sequence). As DNA, the CDR3 is TGTGCCACCAGCAGAGTGGACAGGTACAATGAGCAGTTCTTC. Residues: CATSRVDRYNEQFF.

This clonotype appeared many times. V usage is TRBV7-9 and J usage is TRBJ2-7; 7 bases match TRBD1. Germline CDR1 is SEHNR and CDR2 is FQNEAQ (reference sequence). J was trimmed by 3 bases and V by 5 bases; bases with no gene match: 4. The CDR3 length is 13 residues. CDR3 in DNA: TGTGCCAGCAGCCGGGACAGCGACTACGAGCAGTACTTC. Residues: CASSRDSDYEQYF.

The chain recombines TRBV28 with TRBJ1-6; TRBD1 matches 10 bases. Germline CDR1 MDHEN, CDR2 SYDVKM. The CDR3 extends over 14 amino acids. The V segment lost 8 bases and the J segment 9 bases; nucleotides outside the gene matches: 7. The DNA of the CDR3 is TGTGCCAGCCGGTCCGGACAGGGGGGTTCACCCCTCCACTTT. Encoded protein: CASRSGQGGSPLHF.

This clonotype was observed once. The genes are TRBV18 and TRBJ2-3; no definite D call. CDR3 length equals 13 residues. V was pared by 5 bases and J by 0 bases, with 6 bases between. Germline V gene sequence: CDR1 KGHSH, CDR2 LQKENI. The CDR3, as DNA: TGTGCCAGCTCATCCATTAGCACAGATACGCAGTATTTT. It translates to CASSSISTDTQYF.

The genes are TRBV5-6 and TRBJ1-2; D unclear. The length of the CDR3 is 13 residues. With 2 bases removed from V and 2 bases from J, the gap between germline ends came to 7 bases. Germline CDR1 and CDR2: SGHDT and YYEEEE. The CDR3 nucleotides are TGTGCCAGCAGCTTAACAGAGAACTATGGCTACACCTTC. Protein: CASSLTENYGYTF.

Ten or more counts support this clonotype. The rearrangement uses TRBV19 and TRBJ2-7; TRBD1 agrees at 7 bases. Germline V gene data show CDR1 as LNHDA and CDR2 as SQIVND (reference sequence). J was trimmed by 7 bases and V by 5 bases; bases with no gene match: 8. The CDR3 is 13 residues long. CDR3 in amino acids: CASSHRGSGEQYF. CDR3 in DNA: TGTGCCAGTAGTCACAGGGGTTCAGGAGAGCAGTACTTC.

This clonotype was observed many times. The chain couples TRBV11-2 to TRBJ1-1; 8 bases match TRBD1. CDR1 is SGHAT and CDR2 is FQNNGV in the germline V gene. This CDR3 contains 14 residues. The ends lost 3 bases at V and 5 bases at J; junction bases unmatched: 5. CDR3 bases: TGTGCCAGCAGCTTGAACAGGGGGGATACTGAAGCTTTCTTT. This gives the protein CASSLNRGDTEAFF. The whole variable domain, filled in from reference TRBV11-2 and TRBJ1-1, reads EAGVAQSPRYKIIEKRQSVAFWCNPISGHATLYWYQQILGQGPKLLIQFQNNGVVDDSQLPKDRFSAERLKGVDSTLKIQPAKLEDSAVYLCASSLNRGDTEAFFGQGTRLTVV.

This clonotype occurred many times. This rearrangement joins TRBV7-2 to TRBJ1-6, with TRBD1 matching over 11 bases. CDR1 and CDR2 (germline): SGHTA, FQGNSA. J was trimmed by 10 bases and V by 5 bases; bases with no gene match: 7. The CDR3 runs 15 residues. In DNA, the CDR3 is TGTGCCAGCAGCCGTCCGGGACAGGGGGGCTCACCCCTCCACTTT. This codes for CASSRPGQGGSPLHF. Combining the CDR3 with reference TRBV7-2 and TRBJ1-6 gives the whole variable domain GAGVSQSPSNKVTEKGKDVELRCDPISGHTALYWYRQSLGQGLEFLIYFQGNSAPDKSGLPSDRFSAERTGGSVSTLTIQRTQQEDSAVYLCASSRPGQGGSPLHFGNGTRLTVT.

This clonotype was detected many times. The chain couples TRBV3-1 to TRBJ1-6; a weak D match, TRBD1 (5 bases). Germline V lookup: CDR1 LGHDT, CDR2 YNNKEL (reference sequence). V lost 0 bases and J 8 bases, leaving 5 bases between the germline ends. The CDR3 sequence is 13 residues long. The CDR3 coding sequence is TGTGCCAGCAGCCAAGAGGGGGATTCACCCCTCCACTTT. Its translation is CASSQEGDSPLHF.

This clonotype was seen more than once but under ten times. V gene TRBV27 combines with J gene TRBJ2-2; TRBD2 might be the D (6 bases). Germline CDR1 is MNHEY and CDR2 is SMNVEV (reference sequence). Between the trimmed V and J ends, which lost 5 bases and 1 base, there was a span of 14 bases. The CDR3 contains 16 residues. The CDR3 spells CASSAPGVLNTGELFF. For the CDR3, the DNA is TGTGCCAGCAGTGCCCCGGGGGTACTGAACACCGGGGAGCTGTTTTTT.

The chain employs TRBV30 and TRBJ1-4; D not certain. Between the trimmed V and J ends, which lost 0 bases and 4 bases, there was a span of 6 bases. The CDR3 has 13 amino acids. Germline V CDR1 and CDR2: GTSNPN, SVGIG (reference sequence). CDR3 amino acids: CAWSVRINEKLFF. CDR3 DNA: TGTGCCTGGAGTGTCCGGATTAATGAAAAACTGTTTTTT.

This clonotype was picked up many times. The chain employs TRBV11-2 and TRBJ2-1; D call uncertain. The CDR3 spans 16 residues. The ends were cut back, 0 bases at V and 1 base at J, with 10 bases in the middle. Germline loops: CDR1 SGHAT, CDR2 FQNNGV. CDR3 coding DNA: TGTGCCAGCAGCTTAGATCGGGTCACATCCTACAATGAGCAGTTCTTC. It translates to CASSLDRVTSYNEQFF.

This clonotype was picked up many times. V is TRBV3-1 and J is TRBJ2-2; maybe TRBD1 (5 bases). The CDR3 consists of 14 residues. CDR1 and CDR2 (germline): LGHDT, YNNKEL (reference sequence). With 2 bases removed from V and 7 bases from J, the gap between germline ends came to 11 bases. CDR3: CASSQPGYDGELFF. CDR3 coding DNA: TGTGCCAGCAGCCAACCAGGGTACGACGGGGAGCTGTTTTTT.

The sample holds many counts of this clonotype. The chain combines TRBV6-1 with TRBJ2-7, with TRBD1 as a possible D gene (5 bases). Trimming took 3 bases from V and 7 from J, leaving 16 bases between them. CDR3 length: 14 residues. Germline V gives CDR1 MNHNS, CDR2 SASEGT. CDR3 nucleotides: TGTGCCAGCAGTGAGCCAGCCGACAGTTCAGAGCAGTACTTC. Amino acids: CASSEPADSSEQYF.

This clonotype was counted ten times or more. V gene TRBV24-1 combines with J gene TRBJ2-1; D is unresolved. Germline CDR1 KGHDR, CDR2 SFDVKD. This CDR3 comprises 14 residues. V lost 4 bases to trimming and J lost 3 bases, with 9 bases between them. The chain's CDR3 is CATSDPHSYNEQFF. The CDR3 region has the DNA TGTGCCACCAGTGACCCACATAGCTACAATGAGCAGTTCTTC.

This clonotype was picked up a small number of times. The chain recombines TRBV24-1 with TRBJ2-1, with D perhaps being TRBD1 or TRBD2 (5 bases each). V was shortened by 3 bases and J by 0 bases, with 17 bases between the two germline ends. Germline CDR1 is KGHDR and CDR2 is SFDVKD. The CDR3 extends over 18 amino acids. CDR3 nucleotide sequence: TGTGCCACCAGTGATCCCCCGGGGCGTTTGCCCTCCTACAATGAGCAGTTCTTC. Amino acid sequence: CATSDPPGRLPSYNEQFF.

In its sample, this clonotype was seen many times. The chain combines TRBV14 with TRBJ2-1; 7 nucleotides line up with TRBD1. The V segment lost 3 bases and the J segment 4 bases; nucleotides outside the gene matches: 6. Looked up from germline, CDR1 is SGHDN and CDR2 is FVKESK. The CDR3 sequence is 15 residues long. CDR3 sequence: CASSQGQLSYNEQFF. As DNA, the CDR3 is TGTGCCAGCAGCCAGGGACAGCTCTCTTACAATGAGCAGTTCTTC.

This clonotype showed up many times. The chain recombines TRBV5-1 with TRBJ2-3; D call uncertain. The ends were cut back, 0 bases at V and 3 bases at J, with 14 bases in the middle. CDR1 SGHRS and CDR2 YFSETQ come from the germline V gene. This CDR3 is built from 16 residues. The CDR3 protein is CASSLEPDIYTDTQYF. The CDR3 DNA reads as TGCGCCAGCAGCTTGGAGCCAGATATTTATACAGATACGCAGTATTTT. Full variable domain (rest looked up from reference TRBV5-1 and TRBJ2-3): KAGVTQTPRYLIKTRGQQVTLSCSPISGHRSVSWYQQTPGQGLQFLFEYFSETQRNKGNFPGRFSGRQFSNSRSEMNVSTLELGDSALYLCASSLEPDIYTDTQYFGPGTRLTVL.

This clonotype has at least ten counts. The chain carries TRBV5-1 and TRBJ2-5; possibly TRBD2 for D (5 bases). The CDR3 is made up of 15 amino acids. The V gene lost 4 bases and the J gene lost 2 bases, with 15 bases spanning the gap. CDR1 is SGHRS and CDR2 is YFSETQ in the germline V gene. CDR3 sequence reads: CASSAGLIGQETQYF. DNA for the CDR3: TGCGCCAGCAGCGCCGGACTGATTGGACAAGAGACCCAGTACTTC.

The chain has TRBV2 and TRBJ2-5, with TRBD1 identical over 7 bases. The CDR3 is made up of 14 amino acids. Germline CDR1 and CDR2: SNHLY and FYNNEI. V lost 4 bases to trimming and J lost 5 bases; unmatched junction nucleotides: 7. The CDR3 DNA sequence: TGTGCCAGCAGTGGACAGGGTGGATGGGAGACCCAGTACTTC. Residues: CASSGQGGWETQYF.